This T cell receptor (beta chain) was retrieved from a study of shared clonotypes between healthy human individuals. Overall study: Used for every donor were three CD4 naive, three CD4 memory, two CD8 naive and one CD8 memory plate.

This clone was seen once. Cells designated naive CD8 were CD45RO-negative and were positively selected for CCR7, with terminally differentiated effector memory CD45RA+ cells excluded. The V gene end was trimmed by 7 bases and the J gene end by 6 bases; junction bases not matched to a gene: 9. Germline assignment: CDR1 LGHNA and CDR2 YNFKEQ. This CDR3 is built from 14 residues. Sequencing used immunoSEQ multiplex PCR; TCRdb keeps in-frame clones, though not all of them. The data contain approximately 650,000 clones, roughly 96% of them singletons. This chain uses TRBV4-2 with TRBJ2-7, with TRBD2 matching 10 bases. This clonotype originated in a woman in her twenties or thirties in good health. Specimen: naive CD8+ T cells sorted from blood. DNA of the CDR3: TGTGCCAGCAAAGCCTCGGGACTAGCGTTCGAGCAGTACTTC. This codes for CASKASGLAFEQYF.